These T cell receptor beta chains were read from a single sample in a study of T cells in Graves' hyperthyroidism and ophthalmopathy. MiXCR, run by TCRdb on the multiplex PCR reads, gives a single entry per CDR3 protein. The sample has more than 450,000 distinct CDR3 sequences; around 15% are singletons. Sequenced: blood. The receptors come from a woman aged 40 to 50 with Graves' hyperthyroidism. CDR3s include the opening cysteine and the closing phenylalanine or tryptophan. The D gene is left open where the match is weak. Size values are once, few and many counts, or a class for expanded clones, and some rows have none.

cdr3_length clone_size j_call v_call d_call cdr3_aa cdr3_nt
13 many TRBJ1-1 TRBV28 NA CASRNLRNTEAFF TGTGCCAGCAGAAACCTTCGGAACACTGAAGCTTTCTTT
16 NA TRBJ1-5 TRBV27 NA CASSPSPVYSNQPQHF TGTGCCAGCAGTCCCTCCCCAGTTTATAGCAATCAGCCCCAGCATTTT
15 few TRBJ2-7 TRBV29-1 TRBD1 CSVSPTRDSSYEQYF TGCAGCGTTTCGCCGACCAGGGACAGCTCCTACGAGCAGTACTTC
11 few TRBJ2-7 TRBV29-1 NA CSVEWAYEQYF TGCAGCGTTGAATGGGCTTACGAGCAGTACTTC
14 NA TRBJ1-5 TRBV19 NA CASSMANSNQPQHF TGTGCCAGTAGTATGGCAAATAGCAATCAGCCCCAGCATTTT
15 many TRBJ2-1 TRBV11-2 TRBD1 CASSLQGQGKTGQFF TGTGCCAGCAGCTTACAGGGACAGGGGAAAACCGGGCAGTTCTTC
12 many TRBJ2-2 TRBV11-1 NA CASSLSPGELFF TGTGCCAGCAGCTTAAGTCCCGGGGAGCTGTTTTTT
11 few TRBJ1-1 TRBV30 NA CALRRDTEAFF TGTGCCTTGAGGAGGGACACTGAAGCTTTCTTT
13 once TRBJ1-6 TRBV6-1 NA CASSENRNSPLHF TGTGCCAGCAGTGAAAACAGAAATTCACCCCTCCACTTT
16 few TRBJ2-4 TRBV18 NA CASSFESSLAKNIQYF TGTGCCAGCTCATTTGAAAGCTCGTTGGCCAAAAACATTCAGTACTTC
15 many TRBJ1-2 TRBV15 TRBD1 CATSRDRDRGLGYTF TGTGCCACCAGCAGAGATCGGGACAGGGGGCTCGGCTACACCTTC
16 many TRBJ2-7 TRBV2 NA CASTNWGQGSSYEQYF TGTGCCAGCACTAATTGGGGGCAGGGGAGCTCCTACGAGCAGTACTTC
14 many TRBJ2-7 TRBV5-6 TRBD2 CASSSDGGSYEQYF TGTGCCAGCAGCTCGGACGGGGGGTCCTACGAGCAGTACTTC
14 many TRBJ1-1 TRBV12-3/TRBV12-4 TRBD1 CASTRQQGVTEAFF TGTGCCAGCACCAGACAGCAGGGGGTCACTGAAGCTTTCTTT
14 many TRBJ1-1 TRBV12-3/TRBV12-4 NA CASSTTPGHTEAFF TGTGCCAGCAGTACCACCCCGGGGCACACTGAAGCTTTCTTT
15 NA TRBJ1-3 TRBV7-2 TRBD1 CASGQGSSSGNTIYF TGTGCCAGCGGACAGGGGTCGAGCTCTGGAAACACCATATATTTT
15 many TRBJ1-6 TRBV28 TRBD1 CASRNRQGGSSPLHF TGTGCCAGCAGAAACCGACAGGGGGGTAGTTCACCCCTCCACTTT
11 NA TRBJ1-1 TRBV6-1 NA CASSSWDEAFF TGTGCCAGCAGTTCTTGGGACGAGGCTTTCTTT
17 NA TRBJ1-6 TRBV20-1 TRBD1 CSASNGQGNTYNSPLHF TGCAGTGCTTCCAACGGACAGGGTAACACCTATAATTCACCCCTCCACTTT
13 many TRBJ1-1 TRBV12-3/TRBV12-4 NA CASSKDLNTEAFF TGTGCCAGCAGTAAGGACTTGAACACTGAAGCTTTCTTT
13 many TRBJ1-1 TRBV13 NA CASSLFTASEAFF TGTGCCAGCAGCTTGTTTACAGCCTCTGAAGCTTTCTTT
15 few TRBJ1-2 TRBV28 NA CASSLTQPTNYGYTF TGTGCCAGCAGTTTAACACAACCTACTAACTATGGCTACACCTTC
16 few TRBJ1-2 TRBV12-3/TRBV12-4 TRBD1 CASSLPGTGRLYGYTF TGTGCCAGCAGTTTACCCGGGACAGGGCGGCTCTATGGCTACACCTTC
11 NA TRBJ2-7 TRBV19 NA CASSMGSEQYF TGTGCCAGTAGTATGGGATCCGAGCAGTACTTC
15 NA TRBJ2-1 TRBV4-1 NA CASSQEPGGAAEQFF TGTGCCAGCAGCCAAGAACCCGGCGGGGCGGCTGAGCAGTTCTTC
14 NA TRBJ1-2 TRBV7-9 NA CASSLKEANYGYTF TGTGCCAGCAGCTTAAAGGAGGCTAACTATGGCTACACCTTC
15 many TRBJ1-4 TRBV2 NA CASSEPLDFGEKLFF TGTGCCAGCAGTGAGCCATTAGACTTCGGGGAAAAACTGTTTTTT
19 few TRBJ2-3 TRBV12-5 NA CASGPAEKRFDPRTDTQYF TGTGCTAGTGGTCCAGCGGAAAAGAGATTCGATCCTCGCACAGATACGCAGTATTTT
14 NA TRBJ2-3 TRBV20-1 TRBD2 CSANSGSVTDTQYF TGCAGTGCAAATAGCGGGAGTGTGACAGATACGCAGTATTTT
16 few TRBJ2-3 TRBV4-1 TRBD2 CASSQDGTSGTDTQYF TGCGCCAGCAGCCAAGACGGGACTAGCGGCACAGATACGCAGTATTTT
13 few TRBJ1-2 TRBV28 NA CASRRDSSYGYTF TGTGCCAGCAGACGGGACTCTTCCTATGGCTACACCTTC
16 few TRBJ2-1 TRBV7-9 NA CASSLASGVFYNEQFF TGTGCCAGCAGCTTAGCGTCGGGAGTTTTCTACAATGAGCAGTTCTTC
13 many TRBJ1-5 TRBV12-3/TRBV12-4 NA CASSPNSNQPQHF TGTGCCAGTTCGCCCAATAGCAATCAGCCCCAGCATTTT
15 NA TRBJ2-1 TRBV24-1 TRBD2 CATSEPLGLATAQFF TGTGCCACCAGTGAACCTCTCGGACTAGCCACAGCTCAGTTCTTC
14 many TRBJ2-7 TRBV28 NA CASSLAGGDYEQYF TGTGCCAGCAGTTTAGCAGGGGGGGACTACGAGCAGTACTTC
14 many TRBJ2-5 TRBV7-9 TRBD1 CASSLQGAGETQYF TGTGCCAGCAGCTTACAGGGGGCGGGAGAGACCCAGTACTTC
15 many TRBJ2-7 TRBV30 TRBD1 CAWRSPGTGHYEQYF TGTGCCTGGAGGTCACCCGGGACAGGGCACTACGAGCAGTACTTC
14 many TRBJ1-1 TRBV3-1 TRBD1 CASSHDRVNTEAFF TGTGCCAGCAGCCACGACAGGGTGAACACTGAAGCTTTCTTT
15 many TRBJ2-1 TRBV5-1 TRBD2 CASSSTSGSGGEQFF TGCGCCAGCAGCTCGACTAGCGGGAGCGGTGGTGAGCAGTTCTTC
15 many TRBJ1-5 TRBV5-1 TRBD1 CASSLSGQVNQPQHF TGCGCCAGCAGCTTGTCGGGACAGGTTAATCAGCCCCAGCATTTT
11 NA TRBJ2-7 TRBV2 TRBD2 CAIGGGNEQYF TGTGCCATCGGCGGGGGGAACGAGCAGTACTTC
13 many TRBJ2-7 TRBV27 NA CASSLGAYYEQYF TGTGCCAGCAGCCTAGGGGCTTACTACGAGCAGTACTTC
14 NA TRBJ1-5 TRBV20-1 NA CSARGPEGNQPQHF TGCAGTGCTAGGGGCCCAGAAGGCAATCAGCCCCAGCATTTT
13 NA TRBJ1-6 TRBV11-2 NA CASSLDRWSPLHF TGTGCCAGCAGCTTGGATCGTTGGTCACCCCTCCACTTT
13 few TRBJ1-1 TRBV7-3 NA CASSAVLNTEAFF TGTGCCAGCAGCGCGGTTTTGAACACTGAAGCTTTCTTT
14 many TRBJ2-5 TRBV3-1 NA CASRLGAISETQYF TGTGCCAGCAGACTTGGGGCGATATCAGAGACCCAGTACTTC
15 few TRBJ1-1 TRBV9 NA CASSAQTGGGTEAFF TGTGCCAGCAGCGCCCAGACAGGCGGAGGCACTGAAGCTTTCTTT
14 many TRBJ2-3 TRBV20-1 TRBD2 CSARDTSGRDTQYF TGCAGTGCTAGAGATACTAGCGGGAGAGATACGCAGTATTTT
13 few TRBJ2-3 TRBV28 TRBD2 CASSTLGGRVQYF TGTGCCAGCAGTACCCTGGGCGGGAGGGTGCAGTATTTT
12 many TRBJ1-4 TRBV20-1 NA CSAGRSNEKLFF TGCAGTGCGGGACGCTCCAATGAAAAACTGTTTTTT
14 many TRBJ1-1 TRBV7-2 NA CASSKTGGSTEAFF TGTGCCAGCAGCAAGACAGGAGGGAGCACTGAAGCTTTCTTT
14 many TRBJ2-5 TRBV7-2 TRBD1 CASSGRGGAETQYF TGTGCCAGCAGCGGACGAGGGGGCGCAGAGACCCAGTACTTC
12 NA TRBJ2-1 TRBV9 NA CASSASGVAQFF TGTGCCAGCAGCGCTTCGGGGGTAGCTCAGTTCTTC
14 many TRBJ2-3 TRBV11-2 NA CASSPLFPTDTQYF TGTGCCAGCAGCCCCCTCTTCCCCACAGATACGCAGTATTTT
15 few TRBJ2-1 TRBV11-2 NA CASSLYLLGTNEQFF TGTGCCAGCAGCTTATACCTGCTTGGGACCAATGAGCAGTTCTTC